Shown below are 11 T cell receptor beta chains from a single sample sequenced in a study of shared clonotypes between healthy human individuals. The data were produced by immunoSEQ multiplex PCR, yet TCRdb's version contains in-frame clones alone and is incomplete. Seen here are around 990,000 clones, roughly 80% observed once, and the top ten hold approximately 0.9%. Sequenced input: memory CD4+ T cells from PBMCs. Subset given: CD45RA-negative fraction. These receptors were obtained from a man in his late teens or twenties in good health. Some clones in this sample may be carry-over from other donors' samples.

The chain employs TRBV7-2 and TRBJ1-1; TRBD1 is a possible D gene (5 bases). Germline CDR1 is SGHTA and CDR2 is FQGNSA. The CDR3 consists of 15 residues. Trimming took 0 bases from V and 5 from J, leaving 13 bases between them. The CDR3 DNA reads TGTGCCAGCAGCTTAGCTCCAGGGCAGAGGACTGAAGCTTTCTTT. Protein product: CASSLAPGQRTEAFF.

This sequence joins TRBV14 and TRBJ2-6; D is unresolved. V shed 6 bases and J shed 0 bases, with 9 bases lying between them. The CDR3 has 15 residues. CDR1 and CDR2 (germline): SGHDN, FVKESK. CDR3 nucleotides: TGTGCCAGCAGTCCTCAGTTCTCTGGGGCCAACGTCCTGACTTTC. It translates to CASSPQFSGANVLTF.

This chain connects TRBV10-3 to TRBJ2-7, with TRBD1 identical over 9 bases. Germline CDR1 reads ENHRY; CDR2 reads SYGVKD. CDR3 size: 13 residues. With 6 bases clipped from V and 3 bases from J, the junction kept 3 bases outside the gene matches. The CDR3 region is CAIRDRGFYEQYF. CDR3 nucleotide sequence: TGTGCCATCAGGGACAGGGGATTCTACGAGCAGTACTTC.

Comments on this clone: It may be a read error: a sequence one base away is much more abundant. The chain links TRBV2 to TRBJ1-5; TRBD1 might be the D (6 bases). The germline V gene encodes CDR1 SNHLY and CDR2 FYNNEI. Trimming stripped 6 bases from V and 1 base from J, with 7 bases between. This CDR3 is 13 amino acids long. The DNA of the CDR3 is TGTGCCAGCAGCGACAGGAGCAATCAGCCCCAGCATTTT. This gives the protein CASSDRSNQPQHF.

In DNA form, the CDR3 reads TGTGCCAGCAGCCCGCCCGGGACTAGCGGGAGGGGGCAGTTCTTC. Translating gives CASSPPGTSGRGQFF. The chain joins TRBV7-9 to TRBJ2-1; 16 bases agree with TRBD2. Losses at the gene ends were 5 bases for V and 12 bases for J; bases not matched to a gene: 7. Germline V gene lookup returns CDR1 SEHNR and CDR2 FQNEAQ (reference sequence). CDR3 length: 15 residues.

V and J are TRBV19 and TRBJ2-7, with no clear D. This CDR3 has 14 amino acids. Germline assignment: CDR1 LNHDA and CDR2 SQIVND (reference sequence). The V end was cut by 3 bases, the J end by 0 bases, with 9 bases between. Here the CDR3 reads CASSITSDSYEQYF. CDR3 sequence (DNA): TGTGCCAGTAGTATCACCAGCGACTCCTACGAGCAGTACTTC.

CDR3 in amino acids: CASSQLSGQGAGEQYF. In DNA form, the CDR3 reads TGTGCCAGCAGCCAATTATCAGGACAGGGGGCTGGCGAGCAGTACTTC. The chain is built from TRBV9 and TRBJ2-7; the match to TRBD1 covers 11 bases. This CDR3 comprises 16 residues. Losses at the gene ends were 4 bases for V and 6 bases for J; bases not matched to a gene: 12. Germline loops: CDR1 SGDLS, CDR2 YYNGEE.

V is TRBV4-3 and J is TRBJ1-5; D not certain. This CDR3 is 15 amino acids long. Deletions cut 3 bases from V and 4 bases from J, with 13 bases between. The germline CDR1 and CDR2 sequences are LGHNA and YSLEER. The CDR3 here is CASSQGWGVNQPQHF. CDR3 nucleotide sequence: TGCGCCAGCAGCCAGGGCTGGGGTGTAAATCAGCCCCAGCATTTT.

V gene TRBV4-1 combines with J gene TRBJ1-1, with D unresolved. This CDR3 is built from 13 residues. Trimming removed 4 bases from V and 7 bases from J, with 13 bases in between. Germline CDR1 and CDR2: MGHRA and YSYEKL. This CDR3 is CASSLQKGVEAFF. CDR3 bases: TGCGCCAGCAGCCTCCAAAAGGGAGTTGAAGCTTTCTTT.

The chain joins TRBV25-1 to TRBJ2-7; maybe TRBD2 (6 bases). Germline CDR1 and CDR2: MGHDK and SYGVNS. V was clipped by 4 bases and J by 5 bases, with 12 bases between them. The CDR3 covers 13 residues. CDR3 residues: CASSVGSRDEQYF. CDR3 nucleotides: TGTGCCAGCAGTGTCGGGAGTCGGGACGAGCAGTACTTC.

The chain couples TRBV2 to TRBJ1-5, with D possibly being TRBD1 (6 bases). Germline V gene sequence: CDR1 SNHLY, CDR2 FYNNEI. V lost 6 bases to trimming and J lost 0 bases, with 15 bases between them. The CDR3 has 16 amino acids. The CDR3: CASSSDRYYSNQPQHF. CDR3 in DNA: TGTGCCAGCAGCTCGGACAGATACTATAGCAATCAGCCCCAGCATTTT.